This T cell receptor beta chain was sequenced in a study of blood T cells in healthy people across ages. The table lists this clonotype with a few counts. A second PCR of about 7 to 11 cycles used a sample-barcoded 5' primer and a J-beta primer mix. TCRdb recomputed calls from the 5' RACE reads with MiXCR, one row per CDR3 protein. The sample contains some 370,000 distinct CDR3 sequences, approximately 52% of which appear only once. Sequencing was carried out using blood. The receptor was derived from a man aged 55 to 70 in good health.

The CDR3 sequence: CASSRGLAGVYEQYF. DNA for the CDR3: TGTGCCAGCAGCCGGGGACTAGCGGGAGTATACGAGCAGTACTTC. The chain joins TRBV3-1 to TRBJ2-7; TRBD2 matches 14 bases. J was trimmed by 4 bases and V by 4 bases; bases with no gene match: 3. This CDR3 is 15 amino acids long. Germline V CDR1 and CDR2: LGHDT, YNNKEL (reference sequence).